The clone carrying this T cell receptor beta chain was seen more than once but under ten times. The source of the sample is a study of shared clonotypes between healthy human individuals. The method was immunoSEQ multiplex PCR; TCRdb's version includes in-frame clones alone and lacks a portion of them. The data show 650,000 to 800,000 clones, with under 95% seen just once and about a quarter held by the top ten. The CDR3 consists of 19 residues. Germline V gene data show CDR1 as SEHNR and CDR2 as FQNEAQ (reference sequence). After removal of 5 bases from V and 1 base from J, the junction contained 16 bases not matched to a gene. The naive CD8 subset, CD45RO-negative cells positively selected for CCR7, excluded terminally differentiated effector memory CD45RA+ cells.

J is TRBJ2-7 and V is TRBV7-9; 11 nucleotides match TRBD1. Sequenced: naive CD8+ T cells sorted from blood. This TCR was sampled from a man aged 30 to 39 in good health. CDR3 residues: CASSPDRGLSPDRSYEQYF. CDR3 DNA: TGTGCCAGCAGCCCGGACAGGGGGCTGTCCCCAGATCGGTCCTACGAGCAGTACTTC.